This is a list of T cell receptor beta chains from one sample in a study of graft-versus-host responses after intestinal transplantation. TCRdb's copy holds only in-frame clones and misses some; the assay was immunoSEQ multiplex PCR. The sample yields more than 85,000 clones, 80% to 95% seen once. These receptors are not linked to any known antigen. Sequenced here: unstimulated CD8+ T cells sorted from spleen or lymph node cells, sampled before intestinal transplant. The receptors originated from a human donor who received an intestinal transplant. The CDR3 runs from the conserved cysteine through the conserved F or W. Each record gives: clone size, V gene, D gene, J gene, CDR3 length, CDR3 DNA, CDR3 protein. A D gene is named only where the DNA matches it firmly. Some rows have no size entry. The others give once, few or many, or a class for an expanded clone.

clone_size: .; v_call: TRBV7-8; d_call: TRBD2; j_call: TRBJ2-1; cdr3_length: 13; cdr3_nt: TGTGCCAGCATGACTAGCGGGAGACGAGAGCAGTTCTTC; cdr3_aa: CASMTSGRREQFF
clone_size: once; v_call: TRBV4-1; d_call: .; j_call: TRBJ1-1; cdr3_length: 13; cdr3_nt: TGCGCCAGCAGCCATACTTCGAACACTGAAGCTTTCTTT; cdr3_aa: CASSHTSNTEAFF
clone_size: .; v_call: TRBV27; d_call: .; j_call: TRBJ1-5; cdr3_length: 14; cdr3_nt: TGTGCCAGCAGCGGGGAGGGGTATGGACAGCCCCAGCATTTT; cdr3_aa: CASSGEGYGQPQHF
clone_size: .; v_call: TRBV19; d_call: .; j_call: TRBJ2-1; cdr3_length: 13; cdr3_nt: TGTGCCAGTAGTATGGGCTCCTACAATGAGCAGTTCTTC; cdr3_aa: CASSMGSYNEQFF
clone_size: once; v_call: TRBV10-3; d_call: .; j_call: TRBJ1-1; cdr3_length: 13; cdr3_nt: TGTGCCATCAGGGGACCGCCTAACACTGAAGCTTTCTTT; cdr3_aa: CAIRGPPNTEAFF
clone_size: .; v_call: TRBV5-1; d_call: TRBD1; j_call: TRBJ2-5; cdr3_length: 14; cdr3_nt: TGCGCCAGCAGCCCGGGACAGAATGAAGAGACCCAGTACTTC; cdr3_aa: CASSPGQNEETQYF
clone_size: .; v_call: TRBV27; d_call: TRBD1; j_call: TRBJ2-1; cdr3_length: 14; cdr3_nt: TGTGCCAGCAGCCCCGGGACAGGGAAGATTGAGCAGTTCTTC; cdr3_aa: CASSPGTGKIEQFF
clone_size: .; v_call: TRBV29-1; d_call: .; j_call: TRBJ2-1; cdr3_length: 14; cdr3_nt: TGCAGCGTTGAAGACCGTCGCTCCTACAATGAGCAGTTCTTC; cdr3_aa: CSVEDRRSYNEQFF
clone_size: .; v_call: TRBV27; d_call: TRBD2; j_call: TRBJ2-7; cdr3_length: 15; cdr3_nt: TGTGCCAGCAGTTTAGCTGGCGGGAGTATCTACGAGCAGTACTTC; cdr3_aa: CASSLAGGSIYEQYF
clone_size: .; v_call: TRBV25-1; d_call: .; j_call: TRBJ1-1; cdr3_length: 13; cdr3_nt: TGTGCCAGCAGAAACGGGGGGACAACTGAAGCTTTCTTT; cdr3_aa: CASRNGGTTEAFF
clone_size: .; v_call: TRBV4-1; d_call: .; j_call: TRBJ2-1; cdr3_length: 12; cdr3_nt: TGCGCCAGCAGCCCTAACTCCAATGAGCAGTTCTTC; cdr3_aa: CASSPNSNEQFF
clone_size: .; v_call: TRBV11-2; d_call: .; j_call: TRBJ2-7; cdr3_length: 13; cdr3_nt: TGTGCCAGCAGCGGGGGGACTTCCTACGAGCAGTACTTC; cdr3_aa: CASSGGTSYEQYF
clone_size: .; v_call: TRBV13; d_call: .; j_call: TRBJ2-7; cdr3_length: 14; cdr3_nt: TGTGCCAGCAGCTTAGGCGGGAGCCCCTACGAGCAGTACTTC; cdr3_aa: CASSLGGSPYEQYF
clone_size: .; v_call: TRBV9; d_call: .; j_call: TRBJ2-3; cdr3_length: 14; cdr3_nt: TGTGCCAGCAGCGAGGGGGGGGGATCGGATACGCAGTATTTT; cdr3_aa: CASSEGGGSDTQYF
clone_size: .; v_call: TRBV28; d_call: .; j_call: TRBJ2-7; cdr3_length: 15; cdr3_nt: TGTGCCAGCAGTCTAAGGGGACCGAGCCCCTACGAGCAGTACTTC; cdr3_aa: CASSLRGPSPYEQYF
clone_size: .; v_call: TRBV11-2; d_call: .; j_call: TRBJ1-1; cdr3_length: 15; cdr3_nt: TGTGCCAGCAGCGCTCAGGGGTCGCATGATACTGAAGCTTTCTTT; cdr3_aa: CASSAQGSHDTEAFF
clone_size: .; v_call: TRBV5-8; d_call: .; j_call: TRBJ2-7; cdr3_length: 15; cdr3_nt: TGTGCCAGCAGCTACCGAGGGTACAGCCACTACGAGCAGTACTTC; cdr3_aa: CASSYRGYSHYEQYF
clone_size: .; v_call: TRBV27; d_call: .; j_call: TRBJ2-1; cdr3_length: 16; cdr3_nt: TGTGCCAGCAGTTTATCTCGCTACCTGCAAATCGATGAGCAGTTCTTC; cdr3_aa: CASSLSRYLQIDEQFF
clone_size: .; v_call: TRBV27; d_call: .; j_call: TRBJ1-1; cdr3_length: 15; cdr3_nt: TGTGCCAGCAGTTATGGGACGGGCTTAACGACTGAAGCTTTCTTT; cdr3_aa: CASSYGTGLTTEAFF
clone_size: .; v_call: TRBV11-2; d_call: .; j_call: TRBJ2-7; cdr3_length: 14; cdr3_nt: TGTGCCAGCAGCTTAGGGGGCCGGTTCTACGAGCAGTACTTC; cdr3_aa: CASSLGGRFYEQYF
clone_size: .; v_call: TRBV6-6; d_call: .; j_call: TRBJ2-3; cdr3_length: 10; cdr3_nt: TGTGCCAGCAGTGGGGACCGGGCCTCTTTT; cdr3_aa: CASSGDRASF
clone_size: once; v_call: TRBV19; d_call: .; j_call: TRBJ2-2; cdr3_length: 12; cdr3_nt: TGTGCCAGTAGTATTGGCACCGGGGAGCTGTTTTTT; cdr3_aa: CASSIGTGELFF
clone_size: .; v_call: TRBV29-1; d_call: TRBD2; j_call: TRBJ2-7; cdr3_length: 14; cdr3_nt: TGCAGCGTTGAGGGCGCGGGAGGCGCCTACGAGCAGTACTTC; cdr3_aa: CSVEGAGGAYEQYF
clone_size: .; v_call: TRBV30; d_call: TRBD1; j_call: TRBJ2-3; cdr3_length: 14; cdr3_nt: TGTGCCTGGAGTGTAGGGCAGGGGGAAGATACGCAGTATTTT; cdr3_aa: CAWSVGQGEDTQYF
clone_size: .; v_call: TRBV5-1; d_call: .; j_call: TRBJ2-3; cdr3_length: 15; cdr3_nt: TGCGCCAGCAGCACCGGGGTAGCTCGCACAGATACGCAGTATTTT; cdr3_aa: CASSTGVARTDTQYF
clone_size: .; v_call: TRBV7-9; d_call: .; j_call: TRBJ2-1; cdr3_length: 12; cdr3_nt: TGTGCCAGCAGCAGTCGCGGTAATGAGCAGTTCTTC; cdr3_aa: CASSSRGNEQFF
clone_size: .; v_call: TRBV9; d_call: TRBD2; j_call: TRBJ2-7; cdr3_length: 16; cdr3_nt: TGTGCCAGCAGCGACCAGATAGCGGGAGGTCTAGACGAGCAGTACTTC; cdr3_aa: CASSDQIAGGLDEQYF
clone_size: .; v_call: TRBV5-6; d_call: TRBD2; j_call: TRBJ2-1; cdr3_length: 14; cdr3_nt: TGTGCCAGCAGCTTGGGGGGACTAGCAGGTGAGCAGTTCTTC; cdr3_aa: CASSLGGLAGEQFF
clone_size: once; v_call: TRBV7-9; d_call: TRBD2; j_call: TRBJ2-1; cdr3_length: 14; cdr3_nt: TGTGCCAGCAGCTTGGGAGGGACCCACAATGAGCAGTTCTTC; cdr3_aa: CASSLGGTHNEQFF
clone_size: .; v_call: TRBV2; d_call: TRBD1; j_call: TRBJ2-7; cdr3_length: 12; cdr3_nt: TGTGCCAGCAGTGATCTGGGACAGGGGGGAAACTTC; cdr3_aa: CASSDLGQGGNF
clone_size: .; v_call: TRBV27; d_call: .; j_call: TRBJ2-7; cdr3_length: 14; cdr3_nt: TGTGCCAGCAGTTTAGGGGACGGGACCTACGAGCAGTACTTC; cdr3_aa: CASSLGDGTYEQYF
clone_size: .; v_call: TRBV15; d_call: .; j_call: TRBJ2-7; cdr3_length: 14; cdr3_nt: TGTGCCACCAGCACTAGAACGAGCCCCTACGAGCAGTACTTC; cdr3_aa: CATSTRTSPYEQYF
clone_size: once; v_call: TRBV6-5; d_call: TRBD1; j_call: TRBJ1-1; cdr3_length: 16; cdr3_nt: TGTGCCAGCAGTTACAGGGCAGGGGGCGCCTCCACTGAAGCTTTCTTT; cdr3_aa: CASSYRAGGASTEAFF
clone_size: .; v_call: TRBV11-1; d_call: .; j_call: TRBJ2-7; cdr3_length: 15; cdr3_nt: TGTGCCAGCAGCTTAGCCCTAAGCCGGGGCTACGAGCAGTACTTC; cdr3_aa: CASSLALSRGYEQYF
clone_size: .; v_call: TRBV4-1; d_call: TRBD1; j_call: TRBJ1-2; cdr3_length: 15; cdr3_nt: TGCGCCAGCAGCCCACCGACAGGGTTTAGGGATGGCTACACCTTC; cdr3_aa: CASSPPTGFRDGYTF
clone_size: .; v_call: TRBV13; d_call: TRBD2; j_call: TRBJ2-1; cdr3_length: 16; cdr3_nt: TGTGCCAGCAGCTCGGGACTAGCGGGGAAAGGCAATGAGCAGTTCTTC; cdr3_aa: CASSSGLAGKGNEQFF
clone_size: .; v_call: TRBV12-5; d_call: .; j_call: TRBJ2-1; cdr3_length: 13; cdr3_nt: TGTGCTAGTGGTTTGCCGAGGGACAATGAGCAGTTCTTC; cdr3_aa: CASGLPRDNEQFF
clone_size: .; v_call: TRBV10-3; d_call: .; j_call: TRBJ2-5; cdr3_length: 14; cdr3_nt: TGTGCCATCAGTGAGACGGCCGAAGAGAAGACCCAGTACTTC; cdr3_aa: CAISETAEEKTQYF
clone_size: .; v_call: TRBV4-1; d_call: .; j_call: TRBJ2-1; cdr3_length: 11; cdr3_nt: TGCGCCAGCAGCCATCAAAATGAGCAGTTCTTC; cdr3_aa: CASSHQNEQFF
clone_size: .; v_call: TRBV13; d_call: .; j_call: TRBJ2-1; cdr3_length: 13; cdr3_nt: TGTGCCAGCAGCTTTGGACCCATCAATGAGCAGTTCTTC; cdr3_aa: CASSFGPINEQFF
clone_size: once; v_call: TRBV7-9; d_call: .; j_call: TRBJ1-1; cdr3_length: 15; cdr3_nt: TGTGCCAGCAGCCCCCGTACAGGGTTGAACACTGAAGCTTTCTTT; cdr3_aa: CASSPRTGLNTEAFF
clone_size: .; v_call: TRBV27; d_call: .; j_call: TRBJ2-5; cdr3_length: 15; cdr3_nt: TGTGCCAGCAGCTCCGGGGCCGACACCGGAGAGACCCAGTACTTC; cdr3_aa: CASSSGADTGETQYF
clone_size: .; v_call: TRBV28; d_call: TRBD1; j_call: TRBJ2-5; cdr3_length: 15; cdr3_nt: TGTGCCAGCAGCGTGGGACAGGGGGCTCGGAAGACCCAGTACTTC; cdr3_aa: CASSVGQGARKTQYF
clone_size: .; v_call: TRBV11-3; d_call: .; j_call: TRBJ2-3; cdr3_length: 12; cdr3_nt: TGTGCCAGCAGCTCGAGGGCAGATACGCAGTATTTT; cdr3_aa: CASSSRADTQYF
clone_size: .; v_call: TRBV9; d_call: .; j_call: TRBJ2-7; cdr3_length: 14; cdr3_nt: TGTGCCAGCAGCGTGGGGGGTGCCCCCTACGAGCAGTACTTC; cdr3_aa: CASSVGGAPYEQYF
clone_size: .; v_call: TRBV29-1; d_call: TRBD1; j_call: TRBJ2-7; cdr3_length: 14; cdr3_nt: TGCAGCGTTGCCCCAGGGACAGGGCTCTACGAGCAGTACTTC; cdr3_aa: CSVAPGTGLYEQYF
clone_size: .; v_call: TRBV5-1; d_call: TRBD1; j_call: TRBJ2-5; cdr3_length: 14; cdr3_nt: TGCGCCAGCAGCTTGGAGGGGACAGAAGAGACCCAGTACTTC; cdr3_aa: CASSLEGTEETQYF
clone_size: .; v_call: TRBV7-6; d_call: .; j_call: TRBJ2-5; cdr3_length: 17; cdr3_nt: TGTGCCAGCAGCTTAGAAGTTGCTGGGGCGGGGAGGTCGGAGCAGTACTTC; cdr3_aa: CASSLEVAGAGRSEQYF
clone_size: .; v_call: TRBV7-9; d_call: TRBD2; j_call: TRBJ2-1; cdr3_length: 17; cdr3_nt: TGTGCCAGCAGCCCCTGGACGGGAGGGGGCTCCTACAATGAGCAGTTCTTC; cdr3_aa: CASSPWTGGGSYNEQFF
clone_size: once; v_call: TRBV19; d_call: .; j_call: TRBJ2-1; cdr3_length: 11; cdr3_nt: TGTGCCAGTAGTATGTTCCATGAGCAGTTCTTC; cdr3_aa: CASSMFHEQFF
clone_size: .; v_call: TRBV5-4; d_call: .; j_call: TRBJ2-7; cdr3_length: 13; cdr3_nt: TGTGCCAGCAGCTTGGGTCCCACCTACGAGCAGTACTTC; cdr3_aa: CASSLGPTYEQYF
clone_size: .; v_call: TRBV5-1; d_call: .; j_call: TRBJ2-1; cdr3_length: 11; cdr3_nt: TGCGCCAGCGGTCATTACAATGAGCAGTTCTTC; cdr3_aa: CASGHYNEQFF
clone_size: .; v_call: TRBV7-2; d_call: .; j_call: TRBJ2-4; cdr3_length: 13; cdr3_nt: TGTGCCAGCAGCTTCACTAGTACGGACATTCAGTACTTC; cdr3_aa: CASSFTSTDIQYF
clone_size: .; v_call: TRBV27; d_call: .; j_call: TRBJ1-5; cdr3_length: 14; cdr3_nt: TGTGCCAGCAGTTGGACAGCCCGAAATCAGCCCCAGCATTTT; cdr3_aa: CASSWTARNQPQHF
clone_size: .; v_call: TRBV4-2; d_call: .; j_call: TRBJ2-1; cdr3_length: 16; cdr3_nt: TGTGCCAGCAGCCAAGATAGGACGGGCTCCTACAATGAGCAGTTCTTC; cdr3_aa: CASSQDRTGSYNEQFF
clone_size: .; v_call: TRBV7-8; d_call: .; j_call: TRBJ2-7; cdr3_length: 14; cdr3_nt: TGTGCCAGCAGCTTAGCGCGGTCGTCCTACGAGCAGTACTTC; cdr3_aa: CASSLARSSYEQYF
clone_size: .; v_call: TRBV27; d_call: .; j_call: TRBJ2-2; cdr3_length: 9; cdr3_nt: TGTGCCAGCAAGGGTGGGCTGTTTTTT; cdr3_aa: CASKGGLFF
clone_size: .; v_call: TRBV5-3; d_call: .; j_call: TRBJ2-1; cdr3_length: 18; cdr3_nt: TGTGCCAGAAGCCCGGACAGGGGGCCAGCGGGAGGGCCCAATGAGCAGTTCTTC; cdr3_aa: CARSPDRGPAGGPNEQFF
clone_size: .; v_call: TRBV7-4; d_call: .; j_call: TRBJ2-5; cdr3_length: 14; cdr3_nt: TGTGCCAGCAGCTCCGGACAGAAGGCGGAGACCCAGTACTTC; cdr3_aa: CASSSGQKAETQYF
clone_size: once; v_call: TRBV18; d_call: .; j_call: TRBJ2-7; cdr3_length: 14; cdr3_nt: TGTGCCAGCTCTCCAACTAAACACCACTACGAGCAGTACTTC; cdr3_aa: CASSPTKHHYEQYF